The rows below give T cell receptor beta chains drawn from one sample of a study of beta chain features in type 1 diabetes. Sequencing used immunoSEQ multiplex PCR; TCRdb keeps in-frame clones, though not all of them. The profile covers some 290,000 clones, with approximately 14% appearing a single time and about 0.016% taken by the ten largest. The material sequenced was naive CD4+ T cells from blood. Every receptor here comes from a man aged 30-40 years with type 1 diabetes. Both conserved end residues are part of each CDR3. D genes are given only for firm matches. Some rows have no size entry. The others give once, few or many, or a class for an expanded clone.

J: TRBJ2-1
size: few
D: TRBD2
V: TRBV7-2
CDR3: CASSLAVLAGVGEQFF
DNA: TGTGCCAGCAGCTTAGCGGTTCTAGCGGGAGTGGGTGAGCAGTTCTTC

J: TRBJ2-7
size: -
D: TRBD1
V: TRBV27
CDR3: CASSRTGSNYEQYF
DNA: TGTGCCAGCAGTCGGACAGGCTCGAACTACGAGCAGTACTTC

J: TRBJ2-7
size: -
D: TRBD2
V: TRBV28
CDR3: CASSLTSGTYEQYF
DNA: TGTGCCAGCAGCCTAACTAGCGGAACCTACGAGCAGTACTTC

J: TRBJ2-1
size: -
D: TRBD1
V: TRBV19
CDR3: CASSLTGVSSYNEQFF
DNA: TGTGCCAGTAGTCTGACAGGGGTCAGCTCCTACAATGAGCAGTTCTTC

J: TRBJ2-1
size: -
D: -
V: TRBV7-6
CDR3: CASSLEFGFGGEQFF
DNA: TGTGCCAGCAGCTTAGAATTCGGGTTCGGCGGGGAGCAGTTCTTC

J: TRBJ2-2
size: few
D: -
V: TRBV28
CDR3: CASTTQGTGELFF
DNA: TGTGCCAGCACAACTCAGGGCACCGGGGAGCTGTTTTTT

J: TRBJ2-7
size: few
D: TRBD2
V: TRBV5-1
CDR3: CASSLIDGRRLYEQYF
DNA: TGCGCCAGCAGCTTGATAGACGGGAGGAGACTATACGAGCAGTACTTC

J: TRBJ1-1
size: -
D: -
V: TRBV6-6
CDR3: CASSFASGITEAFF
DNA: TGTGCCAGCAGTTTCGCCTCCGGGATCACTGAAGCTTTCTTT

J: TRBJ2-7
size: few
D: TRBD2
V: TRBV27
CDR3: CASSETSGRVYEQYF
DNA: TGTGCCAGCAGTGAAACTAGCGGGAGAGTCTACGAGCAGTACTTC

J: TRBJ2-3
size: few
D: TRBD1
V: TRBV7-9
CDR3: CASSAPGQGIEDTQYF
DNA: TGTGCCAGCAGTGCACCGGGACAGGGAATTGAAGATACGCAGTATTTT

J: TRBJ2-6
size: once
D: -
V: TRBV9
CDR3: CASSVGRDTGANVLTF
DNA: TGTGCCAGCAGCGTAGGTAGGGACACTGGGGCCAACGTCCTGACTTTC

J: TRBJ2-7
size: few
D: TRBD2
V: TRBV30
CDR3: CARGGPYDEQYF
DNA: TGTGCCCGGGGAGGGCCTTACGACGAGCAGTACTTC

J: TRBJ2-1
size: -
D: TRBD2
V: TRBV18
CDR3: CASSPQLAGTYNEQFF
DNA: TGTGCCAGCTCACCACAACTAGCGGGAACGTACAATGAGCAGTTCTTC

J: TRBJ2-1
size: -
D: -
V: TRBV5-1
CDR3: CASSLVQGPYNEQFF
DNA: TGCGCCAGCAGCTTGGTCCAGGGCCCCTACAATGAGCAGTTCTTC

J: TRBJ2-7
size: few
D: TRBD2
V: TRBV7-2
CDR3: CASSSGLAGSEQYF
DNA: TGTGCCAGCAGCTCCGGGCTAGCGGGGAGCGAGCAGTACTTC

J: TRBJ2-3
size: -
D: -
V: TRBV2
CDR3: CASSQLGFADTQYF
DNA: TGTGCCAGCAGCCAACTAGGTTTTGCAGATACGCAGTATTTT

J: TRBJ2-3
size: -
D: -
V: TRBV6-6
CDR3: CASSLLGGVLDTQYF
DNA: TGTGCCAGCAGCCTATTGGGGGGAGTGTTGGATACGCAGTATTTT

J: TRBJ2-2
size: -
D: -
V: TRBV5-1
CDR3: CASSEGTRTGELFF
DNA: TGCGCCAGCAGCGAGGGGACACGCACCGGGGAGCTGTTTTTT

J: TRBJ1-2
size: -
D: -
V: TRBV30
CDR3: CAWSDSRVRVRGYTF
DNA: TGTGCCTGGAGTGATTCCAGGGTAAGAGTACGTGGCTACACCTTC

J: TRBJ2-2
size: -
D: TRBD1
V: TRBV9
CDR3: CASSTLGTVNTGELFF
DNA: TGTGCCAGCAGCACGCTGGGGACAGTCAACACCGGGGAGCTGTTTTTT

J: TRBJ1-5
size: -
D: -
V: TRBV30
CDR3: CAWSVLGNQPQHF
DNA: TGTGCCTGGAGTGTATTAGGCAATCAGCCCCAGCATTTT

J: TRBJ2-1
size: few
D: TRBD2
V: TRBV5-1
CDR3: CASSPGLAGINEQFF
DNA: TGCGCCAGCAGCCCGGGACTAGCGGGGATCAATGAGCAGTTCTTC

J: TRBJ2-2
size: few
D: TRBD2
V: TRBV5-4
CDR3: CASSLASGRDTGELFF
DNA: TGTGCCAGCAGCTTGGCTAGCGGGAGGGATACCGGGGAGCTGTTTTTT

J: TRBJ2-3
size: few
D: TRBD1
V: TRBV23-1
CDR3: CASSQPGQGRWDTQYF
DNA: TGCGCCAGCAGTCAACCGGGACAGGGGAGGTGGGATACGCAGTATTTT

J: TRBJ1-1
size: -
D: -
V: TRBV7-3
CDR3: CASSYQGGTEAFF
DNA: TGTGCCAGCAGCTACCAGGGTGGCACTGAAGCTTTCTTT

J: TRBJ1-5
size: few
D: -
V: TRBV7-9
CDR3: CASSLAGQGNQPQHF
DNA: TGTGCCAGCAGCTTAGCGGGGCAGGGGAATCAGCCCCAGCATTTT

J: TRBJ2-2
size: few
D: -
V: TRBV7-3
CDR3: CASSLADGTGELFF
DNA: TGTGCCAGCAGCTTAGCGGATGGGACCGGGGAGCTGTTTTTT

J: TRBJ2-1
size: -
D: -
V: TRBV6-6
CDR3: CASGATSSYNEQFF
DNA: TGTGCCAGCGGGGCGACGAGCTCCTACAATGAGCAGTTCTTC

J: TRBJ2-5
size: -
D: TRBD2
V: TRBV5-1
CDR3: CASSSGLAGGRETQYF
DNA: TGCGCCAGCAGTTCCGGACTAGCGGGGGGTCGGGAGACCCAGTACTTC

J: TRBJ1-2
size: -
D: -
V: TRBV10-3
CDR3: CAISEIDYGYTF
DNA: TGTGCCATCAGTGAGATAGACTATGGCTACACCTTC

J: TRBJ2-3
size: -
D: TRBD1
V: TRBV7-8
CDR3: CASSSRQGLADTQYF
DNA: TGTGCCAGCAGCTCCCGACAGGGGTTGGCAGATACGCAGTATTTT

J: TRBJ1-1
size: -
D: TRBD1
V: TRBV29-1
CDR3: CSVALTGGIMNTEAFF
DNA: TGCAGCGTTGCCCTCACAGGGGGTATCATGAACACTGAAGCTTTCTTT

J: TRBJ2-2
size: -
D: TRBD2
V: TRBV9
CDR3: CASSARTSGNTGELFF
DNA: TGTGCCAGCAGCGCCCGGACTAGCGGTAACACCGGGGAGCTGTTTTTT

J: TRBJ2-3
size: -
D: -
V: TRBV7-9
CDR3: CASSSSGVGDTQYF
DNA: TGTGCCAGCAGCTCTTCAGGGGTGGGGGATACGCAGTATTTT

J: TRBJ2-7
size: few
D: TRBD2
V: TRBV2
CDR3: CASMDETSSYEQYF
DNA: TGTGCCAGCATGGACGAGACTAGCAGCTACGAGCAGTACTTC

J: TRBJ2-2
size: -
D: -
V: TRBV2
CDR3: CASSMTGLRIGELFF
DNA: TGTGCCAGCAGTATGACAGGACTTAGGATCGGGGAGCTGTTTTTT

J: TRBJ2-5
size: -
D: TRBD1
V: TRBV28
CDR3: CASSQTGVATQYF
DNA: TGTGCCAGCAGTCAGACAGGGGTGGCGACCCAGTACTTC

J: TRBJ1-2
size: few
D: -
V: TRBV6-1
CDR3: CASSEAGLRVLPYGYTF
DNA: TGTGCCAGCAGTGAAGCGGGACTCAGGGTACTCCCCTATGGCTACACCTTC

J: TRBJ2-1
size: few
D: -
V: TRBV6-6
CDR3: CASSSTDSNEQFF
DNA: TGTGCCAGCAGCTCAACAGACAGTAATGAGCAGTTCTTC

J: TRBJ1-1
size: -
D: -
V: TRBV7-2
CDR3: CASSYRQKEAFF
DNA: TGTGCCAGCAGCTACAGACAGAAAGAAGCTTTCTTT

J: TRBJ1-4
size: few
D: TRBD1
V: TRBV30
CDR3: CAWSPGGEKLFF
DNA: TGTGCCTGGAGTCCAGGGGGGGAAAAACTGTTTTTT

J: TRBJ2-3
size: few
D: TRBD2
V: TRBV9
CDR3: CASSPRTSGSVDTQYF
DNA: TGTGCCAGCAGCCCACGGACTAGCGGGAGTGTCGATACGCAGTATTTT

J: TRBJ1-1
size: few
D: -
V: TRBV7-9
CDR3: CASSKIGENTEAFF
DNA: TGTGCCAGCAGCAAAATCGGGGAGAACACTGAAGCTTTCTTT

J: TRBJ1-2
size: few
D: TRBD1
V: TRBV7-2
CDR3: CASTPQTGRNYGYTF
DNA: TGTGCCAGCACCCCCCAGACAGGGCGAAACTATGGCTACACCTTC